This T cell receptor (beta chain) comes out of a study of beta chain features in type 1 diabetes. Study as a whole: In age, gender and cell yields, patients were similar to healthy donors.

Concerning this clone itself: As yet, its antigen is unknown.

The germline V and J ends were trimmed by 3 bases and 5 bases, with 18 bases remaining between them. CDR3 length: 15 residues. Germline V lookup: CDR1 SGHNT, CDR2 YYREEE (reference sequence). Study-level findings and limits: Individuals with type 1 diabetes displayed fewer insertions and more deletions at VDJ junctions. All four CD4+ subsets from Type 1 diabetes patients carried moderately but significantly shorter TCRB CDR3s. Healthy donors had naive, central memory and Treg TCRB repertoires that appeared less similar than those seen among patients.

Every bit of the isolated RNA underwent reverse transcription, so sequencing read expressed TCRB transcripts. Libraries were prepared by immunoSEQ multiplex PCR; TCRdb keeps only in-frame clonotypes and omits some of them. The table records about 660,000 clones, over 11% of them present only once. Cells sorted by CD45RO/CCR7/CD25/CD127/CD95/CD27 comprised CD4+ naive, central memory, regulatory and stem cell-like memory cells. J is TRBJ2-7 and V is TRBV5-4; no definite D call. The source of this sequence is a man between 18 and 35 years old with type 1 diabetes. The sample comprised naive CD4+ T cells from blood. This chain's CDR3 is CASSSPGSARNEQYF. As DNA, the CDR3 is TGTGCCAGCAGCTCCCCCGGGTCCGCGAGGAACGAGCAGTACTTC.